This T cell receptor beta chain was profiled in a study of shared clonotypes between healthy human individuals. Assay used: immunoSEQ multiplex PCR; TCRdb lists only in-frame clones, some missing. The sample comprises a few million clones, approximately 92% of which are singletons, and over 0.12% rests with the top ten. The V gene's germline CDR1 is MNHEY and CDR2 SMNVEV (reference sequence). Deletions cut 10 bases from V and 0 bases from J, with 17 bases between. The CDR3 covers 15 residues. Sequencing used naive CD4+ T cells sorted from blood. The subset here: CD45RA+ positively selected. The origin of this receptor is a man between 18 and 35 years old in good health. V and J are TRBV27 and TRBJ2-3; either TRBD1 or TRBD2 may supply D (6 bases each). CDR3 region: CATDRGRTSTDTQYF. For the CDR3, the DNA is TGTGCCACCGACCGGGGGCGGACTAGCACAGATACGCAGTATTTT.